One and the same sample provided the 8 T cell receptor beta chains below, sequenced in a study of blood T cell repertoires in COVID-19. Profiling relied on immunoSEQ multiplex PCR, and the TCRdb table lists in-frame clones only, not all of them. The profile shows hundreds of thousands of clones, around 90% of them singletons. The sample consisted of PBMCs or T cells enriched from blood (not recorded which). The receptors were sampled from a woman between 45 and 65 years old with acute COVID-19.

The V and J genes are TRBV28 and TRBJ2-7, with 7 bases lining up with TRBD1. The ends lost 8 bases at V and 6 bases at J; junction bases unmatched: 13. Germline lookup yields CDR1 MDHEN and CDR2 SYDVKM. This CDR3 has 14 amino acids. The CDR3: CASCPPSRGPEQYF. Written as DNA, the CDR3 is TGTGCCAGCTGCCCTCCGAGTAGGGGGCCCGAGCAGTACTTC.

The chain uses TRBV4-3 and TRBJ2-2; tentatively, D is TRBD2 (6 bases). The CDR3 loop spans 15 amino acids. Trimming pared 4 bases from V and 5 bases from J, leaving 14 bases between. Germline lookup yields CDR1 LGHNA and CDR2 YSLEER. The CDR3 coding sequence is TGCGCCAGCAGCCCCTCGGGGGAGGCAACCGGGGAGCTGTTTTTT. It is translated as CASSPSGEATGELFF.

The chain uses TRBV7-8 and TRBJ2-3; 7 bases fit TRBD2. The CDR3 runs to 17 residues. Germline CDR1 and CDR2: SGHVS and FQNEAQ. The junction had 16 bases not matched to a gene; V was cut back by 3 bases and J by 7 bases. CDR3 region: CASSLGLADLPGYTQYF. Written as DNA, the CDR3 is TGTGCCAGCAGCTTGGGTCTAGCGGACCTCCCAGGGTATACGCAGTATTTT.

The rearrangement joins TRBV7-2 to TRBJ1-1; D not resolved. Germline CDR1 SGHTA, CDR2 FQGNSA. The CDR3 totals 14 residues. The ends were cut back, 1 base at V and 2 bases at J, with 8 bases in the middle. For the CDR3, the DNA is TGTGCCAGCAGCTTAGTCACAGCTAACACTGAAGCTTTCTTT. Protein sequence: CASSLVTANTEAFF.

CDR3 coding DNA: TGTGCCAGCAGCGAAAGGGGAGGTGGAAAAGCTTTCTTT. Its protein is CASSERGGGKAFF. The chain carries TRBV11-2 and TRBJ1-1; perhaps TRBD1 as D (5 bases). Trimming removed 5 bases at V and 9 bases at J, with 16 bases between. There are 13 residues in the CDR3. CDR1 and CDR2 (germline): SGHAT, FQNNGV.

This clone was recorded only once. The genes are TRBV12-3 or TRBV12-4 and TRBJ2-7; 7 nucleotides line up with TRBD2. V shed 5 bases, J shed 7 bases, and the junction held 8 bases outside the gene matches. This CDR3 has 13 residues. As DNA, the CDR3 is TGTGCCAGCAGTGTAGGCTGGGGGGGAGAGCAGTACTTC. This sequence encodes CASSVGWGGEQYF.

The V and J genes are TRBV3-1 (or the pseudogene TRBV3-2) and TRBJ2-7, with D uncertain. This CDR3 region has 14 residues. The germline V and J ends were trimmed by 0 bases and 0 bases, with 6 bases remaining between them. Germline CDR1 and CDR2: LGHDT and YNNKEL (reference sequence). The chain's CDR3 is CASSQETGSYEQYF. The CDR3 nucleotides are TGTGCCAGCAGCCAAGAGACGGGCTCCTACGAGCAGTACTTC.

This chain links TRBV20-1 with TRBJ1-2, with D possibly being TRBD1 (6 bases). Per germline, CDR1 DFQATT and CDR2 SNEGSKA (reference sequence). V was cut by 3 bases and J by 0 bases, with 14 bases left in between. The CDR3 extends over 15 amino acids. In nucleotides, the CDR3 is TGCAGTGCTAGTCCCGGACAGTCACCTAACTATGGCTACACCTTC. It translates to CSASPGQSPNYGYTF.